Listed here are 26 T cell receptor beta chains from one sample, sequenced in a study of blood T cells in healthy people across ages. A second about 7 to 12 cycle PCR used barcoded and J-beta primers. TCRdb processed the 5' RACE reads anew with MiXCR; each CDR3 protein has one entry. The table lists around 650,000 distinct CDR3 sequences, roughly 41% of them singletons. Sample: blood. All receptors derive from a man at least 80 years old in good health.

The chain links TRBV6-4 to TRBJ2-5; D is ambiguous. Near its end, the DNA agrees better with TRBJ2-7, so the J call may be wrong. Germline V lookup: CDR1 MRHNA, CDR2 SNTAGT. The length of the CDR3 is 12 residues. The CDR3 here is CASITIFYEQYF. DNA for the CDR3: TGTGCCAGCATTACGATTTTCTACGAGCAGTACTTC.

This chain links TRBV21-1 with TRBJ2-1. TRBV21-1 is given as a pseudogene. The CDR3 has 14 residues. The CDR3, as DNA: TGTGCCAGCAGCAAAGAACGCAGAAACAATGAGCAGTTCTTC. Its protein product is CASSKERRNNEQFF.

This clonotype has only a few counts. CDR3 amino acids: CASSLYQGLEETQYF. The CDR3 DNA reads as TGTGCCAGCAGCTTATACCAGGGTTTGGAGGAGACCCAGTACTTC. The chain joins TRBV7-2 to TRBJ2-5, with D possibly TRBD1 on 5 matching bases. V lost 2 bases and J 5 bases, leaving 15 bases between the germline ends. The CDR3 runs to 15 residues. Germline V lookup: CDR1 SGHTA, CDR2 FQGNSA.

V gene TRBV15 combines with J gene TRBJ1-4, with 7 bases matching TRBD1. Looked up from germline, CDR1 is LNHNV and CDR2 is YYDKDF (reference sequence). After removal of 5 bases from V and 8 bases from J, the junction contained 11 bases not matched to a gene. The CDR3 contains 15 residues. CDR3 nucleotide sequence: TGTGCCACCAGCGGGGCCGGGACAGACGAGGAAAAACTGTTTTTT. This translates into CATSGAGTDEEKLFF. The full variable domain, in which reference TRBV15 and TRBJ1-4 provide the parts outside the CDR3, is DAMVIQNPRYQVTQFGKPVTLSCSQTLNHNVMYWYQQKSSQAPKLLFHYYDKDFNNEADTPDNFQSRRPNTSFCFLDIRSPGLGDTAMYLCATSGAGTDEEKLFFGSGTQLSVL.

This clonotype turned up a few times. The chain combines TRBV6-2 or TRBV6-3 with TRBJ2-7; 8 nucleotides match TRBD1. Per the germline V gene, CDR1 is MNHEY and CDR2 is SVGEGT. This CDR3 spans 15 amino acids. V shed 6 bases and J 2 bases; nucleotides not matched to a gene: 9. DNA of the CDR3: TGTGCCAGCAGAAGGTCCAGGGGGCGAGCCTACGAGCAGTACTTC. This codes for CASRRSRGRAYEQYF.

This clonotype appeared a few times. The V gene is TRBV7-2, the J gene TRBJ2-1; 10 nucleotides agree with TRBD2. CDR1 is SGHTA, CDR2 FQGNSA, per germline. The J segment lost 8 bases and the V segment lost 2 bases, leaving 15 bases of the junction unmatched. This CDR3 comprises 18 residues. The CDR3 nucleotides read TGTGCCAGCAGCTTACTGGGACTAGCGAGCCGCGGGTGGGATGAGCAGTTCTTC. Translating it yields CASSLLGLASRGWDEQFF.

This clonotype was observed a few times. V and J are TRBV7-6 and TRBJ2-1; D assignment may be TRBD1 or TRBD2 (5 bases each). This CDR3 is built from 13 residues. Deletions cut 4 bases from V and 6 bases from J, with 10 bases between. The germline CDR1 and CDR2 sequences are SGHVS and FNYEAQ. CDR3 DNA sequence: TGTGCCAGCAGCTCGGGACGGACCAATGAGCAGTTCTTC. This codes for CASSSGRTNEQFF.

This clonotype turned up a few times. This sequence joins TRBV7-2 and TRBJ1-2; D might be TRBD1 (5 bases). Germline V lookup: CDR1 SGHTA, CDR2 FQGNSA. The CDR3 runs to 15 residues. V lost 5 bases to trimming and J lost 2 bases, with 15 bases between them. The CDR3: CASSPTGGMNYGYTF. Written as DNA, the CDR3 is TGTGCCAGCAGCCCCACAGGAGGCATGAACTATGGCTACACCTTC.

The rearrangement links TRBV28 to TRBJ1-4; D is uncertain. V lost 6 bases to trimming and J lost 7 bases, with 15 bases between them. This CDR3 contains 14 residues. Germline loops: CDR1 MDHEN, CDR2 SYDVKM. The CDR3 nucleotides read TGTGCCAGCAGCCCCCCAAGCAGGCCTGAAAAACTGTTTTTT. This sequence encodes CASSPPSRPEKLFF.

This clonotype has ten or more counts. The chain joins TRBV29-1 to TRBJ1-2; D unclear. V was trimmed by 5 bases and J by 2 bases, leaving 9 bases between them. Germline V CDR1 and CDR2: SQVTM, ANQGSEA. The CDR3 loop spans 12 amino acids. CDR3 protein: CSVLALNYGYTF. DNA for the CDR3: TGCAGCGTTTTAGCGCTCAACTATGGCTACACCTTC.

The chain has TRBV6-2 or TRBV6-3 and TRBJ1-3; no firm D call. This CDR3 spans 14 amino acids. The germline V gene encodes CDR1 MNHEY and CDR2 SVGEGT. The germline V and J ends were trimmed by 2 bases and 4 bases, with 9 bases remaining between them. The CDR3 DNA sequence: TGTGCCAGCAGTTACGGATACCGCGGAAACACCATATATTTT. It is translated as CASSYGYRGNTIYF.

About this clonotype itself: Mismatch with germline at one junction end may stem from a read error. The V and J genes are TRBV20-1 and TRBJ2-3, with 10 bases aligning to TRBD1. The CDR3 sequence is 16 residues long. Germline loops: CDR1 DFQATT, CDR2 SNEGSKA (reference sequence). CDR3 in DNA: TGCGGTGCCTTATTCACCGGGACAGGGGTACCAGATACGCAGTATTTT. Translation: CGALFTGTGVPDTQYF.

This clonotype was seen ten or more times. A read error may produce the germline difference seen at one junction end. V gene TRBV12-3 or TRBV12-4 combines with J gene TRBJ2-7; TRBD2 matches at 11 bases. The CDR3 extends over 14 amino acids. In DNA, the CDR3 is TGTGCCAGCAGTATAGCGGGAGGGTATCACGAGCAGTACTTC. Translated: CASSIAGGYHEQYF.

V and J are TRBV20-1 and TRBJ2-3; TRBD1 aligns across 12 bases. The germline V gene has CDR1 DFQATT and CDR2 SNEGSKA (reference sequence). The V and J ends lost 4 bases and 3 bases, in that order; junction bases with no gene match: 5. The CDR3 contains 15 residues. DNA for the CDR3: TGCAGTGCTACCGGGACAGGGGGCAGGACAGATACGCAGTATTTT. Translated, it gives CSATGTGGRTDTQYF.

The table lists this clonotype with a few counts. The chain employs TRBV6-1 and TRBJ2-4; TRBD1 or TRBD2 may be the D gene (5 bases each). The length of the CDR3 is 15 residues. The V end was cut by 6 bases, the J end by 0 bases, with 12 bases between. Germline V gene data show CDR1 as MNHNS and CDR2 as SASEGT. As DNA, the CDR3 is TGTGCCAGCAGGGGGACGAGCGCAGCCAAAAACATTCAGTACTTC. This gives the protein CASRGTSAAKNIQYF.

The V and J genes are TRBV6-2 or TRBV6-3 and TRBJ2-5; D is possibly TRBD1 (5 bases). Near its end, the DNA agrees better with TRBJ2-7, so the J call may be wrong. Germline CDR1 is MNHEY and CDR2 is SVGEGT. This CDR3 is 14 amino acids long. CDR3 coding DNA: TGTGCCAGCAGTGATACGGACAACTCCTACGAGCAGTACTTC. Protein product: CASSDTDNSYEQYF.

The chain joins TRBV7-6 to TRBJ2-3; 11 bases agree with TRBD1. This CDR3 has 16 amino acids. Germline values: CDR1 SGHVS, CDR2 FNYEAQ. The junction had 9 bases not matched to a gene; V was cut back by 5 bases and J by 5 bases. The CDR3 spells CASSPNPGTGGDTQYF. The CDR3 nucleotides are TGTGCCAGCAGCCCGAATCCCGGGACAGGGGGAGATACGCAGTATTTT.

The gene calls are TRBV11-2 and TRBJ1-2, with TRBD1 matching over 9 bases. The CDR3 is 13 residues long. V lost 6 bases, J lost 7 bases, and 6 bases stayed unmatched. The V gene's germline CDR1 is SGHAT and CDR2 FQNNGV. In DNA form, the CDR3 reads TGTGCCAGCAGTATACAGGGGGCGCTTGGCTACACCTTC. It yields the protein CASSIQGALGYTF.

This chain links TRBV6-2 or TRBV6-3 with TRBJ2-7; a weak D match, TRBD2 (6 bases). CDR1 is MNHEY and CDR2 is SVGEGT in the germline V gene. V was clipped by 5 bases and J by 9 bases, with 14 bases between them. This CDR3 comprises 12 residues. CDR3 residues: CASSRLSGAQYF. In DNA, the CDR3 is TGTGCCAGCAGTCGACTTAGCGGAGCGCAGTACTTC.

The chain couples TRBV15 to TRBJ2-1; no clear D. This CDR3 comprises 15 residues. Trimming took 1 base from V and 2 from J, leaving 9 bases between them. Germline values: CDR1 LNHNV, CDR2 YYDKDF (reference sequence). The CDR3 sequence is CATSRAGDAYNEQFF. The CDR3 DNA sequence: TGTGCCACCAGCAGAGCGGGTGACGCCTACAATGAGCAGTTCTTC.

This clonotype was counted a few times. The V gene is TRBV6-2 or TRBV6-3, the J gene TRBJ2-7, with 8 bases aligning to TRBD1. V lost 7 bases and J lost 5; bases outside the gene matches: 7. The CDR3 runs to 13 residues. Germline lookup yields CDR1 MNHEY and CDR2 SVGEGT. DNA of the CDR3: TGTGCCAGCACGGACAGGGCAGTCGACGAGCAGTACTTC. Encoded protein: CASTDRAVDEQYF.

This chain links TRBV14 with TRBJ1-5; 9 bases are a match to TRBD1. Germline V lookup: CDR1 SGHDN, CDR2 FVKESK. The CDR3 sequence is 18 residues long. With V trimmed by 0 bases and J by 7 bases, 13 bases remained unmatched. The CDR3 region is CASSQDLPGQGRRQPQHF. CDR3 DNA sequence: TGTGCCAGCAGCCAAGATTTGCCCGGACAGGGGAGGAGGCAGCCCCAGCATTTT.

The chain combines TRBV24-1 with TRBJ2-2; D not certain. The CDR3 extends over 13 amino acids. V lost 4 bases and J lost 4, with 6 bases in between. CDR1 is KGHDR, CDR2 SFDVKD, per germline. CDR3 loop: CATSERSTGELFF. CDR3 DNA: TGTGCCACCAGTGAGCGTTCCACCGGGGAGCTGTTTTTT.

This clonotype was counted a few times. This rearrangement joins TRBV6-2 or TRBV6-3 to TRBJ1-1; unclear D gene. The CDR3 is 11 residues long. Deletions cut 2 bases from V and 7 bases from J, with 5 bases between. Germline CDR1 MNHEY, CDR2 SVGEGT. CDR3 in amino acids: CASSYAVEAFF. As DNA, the CDR3 is TGTGCCAGCAGTTACGCAGTTGAAGCTTTCTTT.

This clonotype was seen a few times. The chain recombines TRBV4-3 with TRBJ2-7; no clear D gene. The CDR3 has 14 amino acids. CDR1 is LGHNA and CDR2 is YSLEER in the germline V gene. The ends were cut back, 0 bases at V and 2 bases at J, with 8 bases in the middle. CDR3 protein: CASSQDYPPYEQYF. Written as DNA, the CDR3 is TGCGCCAGCAGCCAAGATTATCCTCCCTACGAGCAGTACTTC.

The chain combines TRBV29-1 with TRBJ2-4; tentatively, D is TRBD1 or TRBD2 (5 bases each). Germline V lookup: CDR1 SQVTM, CDR2 ANQGSEA. Trimming removed 5 bases from V and 13 bases from J, with 24 bases in between. The CDR3 has 14 residues. CDR3 sequence reads: CSVRIGTEAYGQYF. In DNA, the CDR3 is TGCAGCGTTCGCATTGGGACGGAGGCCTACGGGCAGTACTTC.